What follows are 30 T cell receptor beta chains derived from one specimen sequenced in a study of blood T cell repertoires in COVID-19. TCRdb's copy holds only in-frame clones and misses some; the assay was immunoSEQ multiplex PCR. The repertoire has about 300,000 clones, about 80% of them found once; the top ten carry 7.5% to 10%. The source material was peripheral blood. The source is a woman in her forties or fifties who had recovered from COVID-19.

This clone has only one observation. CDR3 in DNA: TGTGCCAGCAGCGCAGGGGGCGCGAGCAATCAGCCCCAGCATTTT. Translated: CASSAGGASNQPQHF. This chain joins TRBV4-2 and TRBJ1-5; TRBD1 matches 8 bases. This CDR3 comprises 15 residues. V gave up 5 bases and J gave up 1 base; unmatched junction bases: 4. Germline V gives CDR1 LGHNA, CDR2 YNFKEQ.

This clone was picked up a small number of times. The sample carries other DNA sequences with the same CDR3. V is TRBV7-9 and J is TRBJ2-7, with TRBD2 as a possible D gene (5 bases). CDR1 is SEHNR and CDR2 is FQNEAQ in the germline V gene (reference sequence). The V end was cut by 2 bases, the J end by 7 bases, with 6 bases between. CDR3 size: 11 residues. The CDR3 is CASSLSGEQYF. The CDR3 nucleotides are TGTGCCAGCAGCTTATCGGGAGAGCAGTACTTC. The full variable domain, its missing parts supplied by reference TRBV7-9 and TRBJ2-7, is DTGVSQNPRHKITKRGQNVTFRCDPISEHNRLYWYRQTLGQGPEFLTYFQNEAQLEKSRLLSDRFSAERPKGSFSTLEIQRTEQGDSAMYLCASSLSGEQYFGPGTRLTVT.

This sequence joins TRBV30 and TRBJ1-6; 7 nucleotides agree with TRBD1. The CDR3 length is 15 residues. Germline V CDR1 and CDR2: GTSNPN, SVGIG (reference sequence). Trimming removed 0 bases from V and 7 bases from J; junction bases left unmatched: 6. CDR3 DNA: TGTGCCTGGAGTGTACGTGGGACAGAGAATTCACCCCTCCACTTT. This sequence encodes CAWSVRGTENSPLHF.

The V and J genes are TRBV21-1 and TRBJ2-5; TRBD2, the table's D call, lacks a check against the DNA. TRBV21-1 corresponds to a pseudogene. This CDR3 spans 16 amino acids. CDR3 protein: CASSKVGGKNWETQYF. CDR3 coding DNA: TGTGCCAGCAGCAAAGTTGGGGGGAAAAATTGGGAGACCCAGTACTTC.

This sequence joins TRBV7-2 and TRBJ1-4; possibly TRBD1 for D (5 bases). The CDR3 loop spans 15 amino acids. Germline V lookup: CDR1 SGHTA, CDR2 FQGNSA. Between the trimmed V and J ends, which lost 5 bases and 3 bases, there was a span of 13 bases. This CDR3 is CASSQGWGANEKLFF. The CDR3 DNA reads as TGTGCCAGCAGCCAAGGGTGGGGCGCTAATGAAAAACTGTTTTTT.

The chain joins TRBV7-9 to TRBJ2-5, with a possible D match to TRBD2 (5 bases). The CDR3 runs to 14 residues. Germline loops: CDR1 SEHNR, CDR2 FQNEAQ (reference sequence). Trimming cost V 6 bases and J 4 bases, with 15 bases left between them. CDR3 residues: CASSWRLLGETQYF. In DNA form, the CDR3 reads TGTGCCAGCAGTTGGAGGCTCTTAGGAGAGACCCAGTACTTC.

This chain uses TRBV18 with TRBJ1-1; D unclear. V was cut by 6 bases and J by 0 bases, with 17 bases left in between. Per germline, CDR1 KGHSH and CDR2 LQKENI. The CDR3 has 16 residues. Here the CDR3 reads CASSRGADPMNTEAFF. In DNA, the CDR3 is TGTGCCAGCTCCCGGGGAGCAGACCCTATGAACACTGAAGCTTTCTTT.

The rearrangement uses TRBV2 and TRBJ2-1; 9 bases map to TRBD1. Germline V gene data show CDR1 as SNHLY and CDR2 as FYNNEI. This CDR3 contains 14 residues. The V segment lost 6 bases and the J segment 7 bases; nucleotides outside the gene matches: 7. CDR3 sequence reads: CASSAGQGGNEQFF. In DNA, the CDR3 is TGTGCCAGCAGCGCGGGACAGGGAGGGAATGAGCAGTTCTTC.

The rearrangement uses TRBV20-1 and TRBJ1-1; no clear D gene. There are 9 residues in the CDR3. Germline V gene lookup returns CDR1 DFQATT and CDR2 SNEGSKA (reference sequence). This chain's CDR3 is CRQATEAFF. The CDR3 DNA sequence: TGCAGGCAGGCCACCGAAGCTTTCTTT.

The chain joins TRBV5-6 to TRBJ2-7, with no clear D. CDR1 SGHDT and CDR2 YYEEEE come from the germline V gene. CDR3 length: 13 amino acids. V lost 1 base to trimming and J lost 5 bases, with 10 bases between them. This CDR3 reads CASSLRFSNEQYF. The CDR3 DNA follows: TGTGCCAGCAGCTTGCGATTCAGTAACGAGCAGTACTTC.

This rearrangement joins TRBV4-2 to TRBJ2-7; 8 nucleotides agree with TRBD1. Trimming cost V 3 bases and J 0 bases; bases outside gene matches: 4. CDR3 size: 15 residues. Germline CDR1 is LGHNA and CDR2 is YNFKEQ. The CDR3 loop reads CASSHDRGNSYEQYF. The CDR3 nucleotides are TGTGCCAGCAGCCACGACAGGGGAAACTCCTACGAGCAGTACTTC.

The chain links TRBV9 to TRBJ1-2, with no clear D. Per the germline V gene, CDR1 is SGDLS and CDR2 is YYNGEE. CDR3 size: 14 residues. V lost 4 bases, J lost 4 bases, and 14 bases lay in between. The CDR3 region is CASSPVGRPYGYTF. The CDR3 nucleotides are TGTGCCAGCAGCCCCGTGGGCCGACCCTATGGCTACACCTTC.

The J gene is TRBJ1-2, the V gene TRBV4-3, with 7 positions matching TRBD1. Germline CDR1 is LGHNA and CDR2 is YSLEER. The J segment lost 4 bases and the V segment lost 4 bases, leaving 6 bases of the junction unmatched. The CDR3 consists of 14 residues. This CDR3 reads CASSPARDSYGYTF. DNA for the CDR3: TGCGCCAGCAGCCCAGCCAGGGACAGCTATGGCTACACCTTC.

The rearrangement joins TRBV7-2 to TRBJ2-5; maybe TRBD2 (6 bases). This CDR3 contains 14 residues. The V end lost 5 bases, the J end lost 3 bases, and 13 bases lay between the germline ends. Germline CDR1 is SGHTA and CDR2 is FQGNSA. The CDR3: CASSGRSSEETQYF. CDR3 coding DNA: TGTGCCAGCAGCGGGCGGTCTAGCGAAGAGACCCAGTACTTC.

This chain uses TRBV21-1 with TRBJ1-1. TRBV21-1 is listed as a pseudogene. The CDR3 covers 11 residues. CDR3 region: CASRLLPQAFF. CDR3 nucleotides: TGTGCCAGCAGACTACTTCCGCAAGCTTTCTTT.

V and J are TRBV24-1 and TRBJ2-3; D uncertain. Germline lookup yields CDR1 KGHDR and CDR2 SFDVKD. CDR3 size: 11 residues. The V end lost 9 bases, the J end lost 6 bases, and 9 bases lay between the germline ends. In DNA form, the CDR3 reads TGTGCCACCGAAGCCTTTGATACGCAGTATTTT. Its protein is CATEAFDTQYF.

The J gene is TRBJ2-3, the V gene TRBV3-1 (or the pseudogene TRBV3-2); 9 bases fit TRBD2. Per the germline V gene, CDR1 is LGHDT and CDR2 is YNNKEL (reference sequence). The CDR3 contains 15 residues. V lost 1 base, J lost 1 base, and 0 bases stayed unmatched. CDR3 loop: CASSQGTSGTDTQYF. CDR3 nucleotide sequence: TGTGCCAGCAGCCAAGGGACTAGCGGCACAGATACGCAGTATTTT.

The rearrangement joins TRBV18 to TRBJ1-1; D gene ambiguous. Deletions cut 3 bases from V and 4 bases from J, with 15 bases between. CDR1 KGHSH and CDR2 LQKENI come from the germline V gene. The CDR3 spans 15 residues. CDR3: CASSPPGLGGTEAFF. The CDR3 DNA reads TGTGCCAGCTCACCTCCCGGTTTGGGAGGCACTGAAGCTTTCTTT.

This clone was picked up a small number of times. V gene TRBV30 combines with J gene TRBJ1-2, with D uncertain. CDR1 GTSNPN and CDR2 SVGIG come from the germline V gene (reference sequence). V was shortened by 0 bases and J by 0 bases, with 11 bases between the two germline ends. The CDR3 is made up of 15 amino acids. This chain's CDR3 is CAWSVLSGPNYGYTF. The CDR3 DNA is TGTGCCTGGAGTGTACTTTCCGGTCCTAACTATGGCTACACCTTC.

The chain recombines TRBV27 with TRBJ1-6; D is unclear. CDR1 and CDR2 from the germline V gene are MNHEY and SMNVEV (reference sequence). V lost 6 bases, J lost 5 bases, and 14 bases lay in between. This CDR3 has 15 amino acids. CDR3 sequence: CASSSPRRDNSPLHF. As DNA, the CDR3 is TGTGCCAGCAGCTCCCCAAGGAGGGATAATTCACCCCTCCACTTT.

The CDR3 sequence: CASSLGYNEQFF. The CDR3 DNA is TGTGCCAGCAGCCTCGGTTACAATGAGCAGTTCTTC. The rearrangement links TRBV11-2 to TRBJ2-1, with no clear D. The length of the CDR3 is 12 residues. Germline V gene lookup returns CDR1 SGHAT and CDR2 FQNNGV. Between the trimmed V and J ends, which lost 5 bases and 4 bases, there was a span of 6 bases.

The chain is built from TRBV11-2 and TRBJ1-1, with a possible D match to TRBD1 (5 bases). There are 14 residues in the CDR3. V lost 1 base to trimming and J lost 7 bases, with 13 bases between them. Germline CDR1 is SGHAT and CDR2 is FQNNGV. The CDR3 loop is CASSLVRGTFEAFF. In DNA, the CDR3 is TGTGCCAGCAGCTTAGTTCGGGGGACCTTTGAAGCTTTCTTT.

The chain recombines TRBV24-1 with TRBJ1-1; 8 nucleotides agree with TRBD1. V lost 3 bases and J lost 2; bases outside the gene matches: 4. The V gene's germline CDR1 is KGHDR and CDR2 SFDVKD. The CDR3 is 15 amino acids. For the CDR3, the DNA is TGTGCCACCAGTGATGCGGGGACAGGAAACACTGAAGCTTTCTTT. It yields the protein CATSDAGTGNTEAFF.

The J gene is TRBJ2-3, the V gene TRBV9; 13 bases map to TRBD2. This CDR3 region has 17 residues. CDR1 and CDR2 from the germline V gene are SGDLS and YYNGEE. The V and J ends lost 5 bases and 5 bases, in that order; junction bases with no gene match: 11. The CDR3, as DNA: TGTGCCAGCAGTTATTTTCGGACTAGCGGGGGAGGAGATACGCAGTATTTT. Protein product: CASSYFRTSGGGDTQYF.

The gene calls are TRBV4-2 and TRBJ1-3; D gene unclear. The CDR3 sequence is 15 residues long. From germline, CDR1 is LGHNA and CDR2 YNFKEQ. V lost 1 base and J 6 bases, leaving 13 bases between the germline ends. The CDR3 sequence: CASSQANSLVNTIYF. The CDR3 nucleotides are TGTGCCAGCAGCCAAGCAAACAGTCTTGTAAACACCATATATTTT.

The chain recombines TRBV5-1 with TRBJ2-5; the match to TRBD2 covers 9 bases. CDR3 size: 15 residues. The germline V gene has CDR1 SGHRS and CDR2 YFSETQ. The J segment lost 1 base and the V segment lost 5 bases, leaving 6 bases of the junction unmatched. The CDR3, as DNA: TGCGCCAGCAGTCCTAGCGGGGCAGTCCAAGAGACCCAGTACTTC. Translation gives CASSPSGAVQETQYF.

DNA for the CDR3: TGCGCCAGCAGCTTGGATGCGCGCGGGGGCCTTTCGAACACCGGGGAGCTGTTTTTT. The encoded protein is CASSLDARGGLSNTGELFF. This chain links TRBV5-1 with TRBJ2-2, with D perhaps matching TRBD2 (7 bases). From germline, CDR1 is SGHRS and CDR2 YFSETQ. The V end was cut by 0 bases, the J end by 0 bases, with 18 bases between. The CDR3 is made up of 19 amino acids.

This chain joins TRBV7-9 and TRBJ2-1; D may be TRBD2 (6 bases). V lost 5 bases, J lost 4 bases, and 15 bases lay in between. The germline V gene encodes CDR1 SEHNR and CDR2 FQNEAQ (reference sequence). The CDR3 totals 15 residues. DNA of the CDR3: TGTGCCAGCAGCCCCGCGGGGACCGATTACAATGAGCAGTTCTTC. Amino acids: CASSPAGTDYNEQFF. Drawing the rest from reference TRBV7-9 and TRBJ2-1, the complete variable domain is DTGVSQNPRHKITKRGQNVTFRCDPISEHNRLYWYRQTLGQGPEFLTYFQNEAQLEKSRLLSDRFSAERPKGSFSTLEIQRTEQGDSAMYLCASSPAGTDYNEQFFGPGTRLTVL.

A note on this clone: Other DNA sequences in the same sample also yield this CDR3. V is TRBV7-9 and J is TRBJ2-3; D possibly corresponds to TRBD1 (5 bases). The length of the CDR3 is 15 residues. V dropped 5 bases and J dropped 0 bases, with 12 bases sitting between them. Germline assignment: CDR1 SEHNR and CDR2 FQNEAQ (reference sequence). This CDR3 reads CASSPPGISTDTQYF. DNA for the CDR3: TGTGCCAGCAGCCCCCCAGGGATTAGCACAGATACGCAGTATTTT.

The genes are TRBV9 and TRBJ2-2; D unclear. The CDR3 loop spans 14 amino acids. CDR1 and CDR2 from the germline V gene are SGDLS and YYNGEE. V lost 1 base and J lost 1, with 5 bases in between. The CDR3 spells CASSVSGNTGELFF. The CDR3 DNA reads as TGTGCCAGCAGCGTATCCGGGAACACCGGGGAGCTGTTTTTT.